This is a list of T cell receptor beta chains from one sample in a study of blood T cells in healthy people across ages. TCRdb ran MiXCR on the 5' RACE reads and lists one entry per CDR3 protein. The table has roughly 640,000 distinct CDR3 sequences, about 30% seen once. Input material: blood. The receptors stem from a woman aged 80 or over in good health. Each CDR3 is given with its conserved first and last residue. Fields, in order: CDR3 DNA, CDR3 protein, D gene, V gene, clone size, J gene. A D gene is named only where the DNA matches it firmly. Expanded clones get a size class; other rows say once, few or many, or leave the size out.

TGTGCCAGCAGTGAAGCAGGGAGAGACACCATATATTTT	CASSEAGRDTIYF	.	TRBV6-1	.	TRBJ1-3
TGTGCCAGCAGCGACACTAGCGGGGGGAGTCAAGAGACCCAGTACTTC	CASSDTSGGSQETQYF	TRBD2	TRBV9	many	TRBJ2-5
TGTGCCAGCAGCCGCGGGACAGGTTGGGCCGATACACGGTATTTT	CASSRGTGWADTRYF	TRBD1	TRBV7-8	.	TRBJ2-3
TGCGCCAGCAGCTTCCGAGCGGGGACAGATACGCAGTATTTT	CASSFRAGTDTQYF	TRBD2	TRBV5-1	many	TRBJ2-3
TGCAGTGCTCCGATGATCACAGATACGCAGTATTTT	CSAPMITDTQYF	.	TRBV20-1	many	TRBJ2-3
TGTGCCAGCAGTTCCCATACTGGGGAGACCCAGTACTTC	CASSSHTGETQYF	.	TRBV6-6	many	TRBJ2-5
TGTGCCAGCTCACCGCCGGGACGCCGTACAGATACGCAGTATTTT	CASSPPGRRTDTQYF	.	TRBV18	.	TRBJ2-3
TGTGCCATCAGTGAGATCGTGCAGGGGGCGTTTGAGCAGGACTTC	CAISEIVQGAFEQDF	TRBD1	TRBV10-3	.	TRBJ2-7
TGTGCCAGCAGCCCGCCTTCACAGGAAAACTATGGCTACACCTTC	CASSPPSQENYGYTF	.	TRBV7-9	few	TRBJ1-2
TGTGCCAGCAGCGCCCCAAAACGGACTGAAGCTTTCTTT	CASSAPKRTEAFF	.	TRBV9	.	TRBJ1-1
TGTGCCAGCACCGGGACTAGCGGACCCCTAGGGAATGAGCAGTTCTTC	CASTGTSGPLGNEQFF	TRBD2	TRBV9	.	TRBJ2-1
TGTGCCAGCAGCCCTTGGACAGGGGCTTCCCGAACCTACGAGCAGTACTTC	CASSPWTGASRTYEQYF	TRBD1	TRBV7-8	many	TRBJ2-7
TGTGCCAGCAGCTTAGCGGGGCGGGGTGAAAAACTGTTTTTT	CASSLAGRGEKLFF	.	TRBV7-2	many	TRBJ1-4
TGTGCCAGCAGCCGACCCCGGGGAAACTTGAGCGGGGAGCTGTTTTTT	CASSRPRGNLSGELFF	.	TRBV6-5	few	TRBJ2-2
TGCAGTGCCGGTAGGGGAAACAATCAGCCCCAGCATTTT	CSAGRGNNQPQHF	.	TRBV20-1	.	TRBJ1-5